This TCR delta chain was sequenced during a study of Vδ1+ human thymocytes. Study-wide points: About 20% of thymic delta-chain sequences were Vdelta2, with few Vdelta3, unlike blood Vdelta1+ controls. Thymic TRG and TRD repertoires appeared highly polyclonal, with Gaussian CDR3 length distributions.

The CDR3 is made up of 18 amino acids. Per the germline V gene, CDR1 is TSWWSYY and CDR2 is QGS. Trimming shortened V by 2 bases and J by 0 bases, and 19 bases separated the two germline ends. The template was reverse-transcribed extracted RNA. CDR3 amplicons came from multiplex PCR with pooled V-gene forward and constant-region reverse primers. TCRdb fed the multiplex PCR reads to CATT. In the table there are around 60,000 delta-chain clones, more than 13% of which are singletons. This clone was recorded a few times. As yet, its antigen is unknown. This sequence was found in a girl under three years old who had congenital heart surgery. The material sequenced was Vdelta1+ gamma-delta thymocytes from the thymus. Subset noted: FACS-sorted CD3+ TCRalphabeta- TCRVdelta1+ TCRVdelta2- thymocytes. This sequence joins TRDV1 and TRDJ1; D might be TRDD3 (6 bases). CDR3 loop: CALGETRGWGLYTDKLIF. DNA for the CDR3: TGTGCTCTTGGGGAAACCCGAGGATGGGGATTGTACACCGATAAACTCATCTTT.